A selection of T cell receptor beta chains follows, all from one sample in a study of blood T cell repertoires in COVID-19. Profiling relied on immunoSEQ multiplex PCR, and the TCRdb table lists in-frame clones only, not all of them. The sample comprises about 150,000 clones, 75% to 90% of which are singletons, and over 0.5% rests with the top ten. The source material was peripheral blood. The source is a man in his 60s with acute or convalescent COVID-19. Each CDR3 is given with its conserved first and last residue. Fields, in order: clone size, V gene, D gene, J gene, CDR3 protein, CDR3 DNA. A D gene is named only where the DNA matches it firmly. Some rows mark clone size as missing; the rest say once, few, many or name a class of expanded clone.

clone size: NA; V gene: TRBV19; D gene: TRBD2; J gene: TRBJ2-3; CDR3 protein: CASSIMFGGRANSQYF; CDR3 DNA: TGTGCCAGTAGTATAATGTTCGGAGGGAGGGCCAATTCGCAGTATTTT
clone size: NA; V gene: TRBV12-3/TRBV12-4; D gene: NA; J gene: TRBJ1-5; CDR3 protein: CASSPQVNQPQHF; CDR3 DNA: TGTGCCAGCAGTCCACAGGTCAATCAGCCCCAGCATTTT
clone size: NA; V gene: TRBV7-3; D gene: NA; J gene: TRBJ2-3; CDR3 protein: CASSSSTVDTQYF; CDR3 DNA: TGTGCCAGCAGCTCAAGCACAGTGGATACGCAGTATTTT
clone size: NA; V gene: TRBV6-5; D gene: TRBD2; J gene: TRBJ2-5; CDR3 protein: CASSYFGGWETQYF; CDR3 DNA: TGTGCCAGCAGTTACTTCGGGGGGTGGGAGACCCAGTACTTC
clone size: once; V gene: TRBV2; D gene: TRBD1; J gene: TRBJ2-7; CDR3 protein: CASKGTGSYEQYF; CDR3 DNA: TGTGCCAGCAAAGGGACAGGGAGCTACGAGCAGTACTTC
clone size: NA; V gene: TRBV11-2; D gene: NA; J gene: TRBJ1-3; CDR3 protein: CASSPKAQPVFGNTIYF; CDR3 DNA: TGTGCCAGCAGCCCAAAAGCACAGCCCGTCTTTGGAAACACCATATATTTT
clone size: NA; V gene: TRBV27; D gene: NA; J gene: TRBJ2-7; CDR3 protein: CASSSAGAGFRYEQYF; CDR3 DNA: TGTGCCAGCAGTTCGGCGGGGGCGGGGTTTAGGTACGAGCAGTACTTC
clone size: NA; V gene: TRBV6-5; D gene: NA; J gene: TRBJ1-4; CDR3 protein: CASSRGGVEKLFF; CDR3 DNA: TGTGCCAGCAGTCGGGGGGGCGTTGAAAAACTGTTTTTT
clone size: NA; V gene: TRBV12-3/TRBV12-4; D gene: NA; J gene: TRBJ1-2; CDR3 protein: CASSFDRNYGYTF; CDR3 DNA: TGTGCCAGCAGTTTTGACAGGAACTATGGCTACACCTTC
clone size: NA; V gene: TRBV28; D gene: NA; J gene: TRBJ1-5; CDR3 protein: CASRTGAGQPQHF; CDR3 DNA: TGTGCCAGCAGGACTGGGGCAGGGCAGCCCCAGCATTTT
clone size: NA; V gene: TRBV7-9; D gene: NA; J gene: TRBJ2-7; CDR3 protein: CASSLGRTYEQYF; CDR3 DNA: TGTGCCAGCAGCTTAGGCAGAACCTACGAGCAGTACTTC
clone size: NA; V gene: TRBV5-1; D gene: TRBD2; J gene: TRBJ2-2; CDR3 protein: CASSSGLAGNTGELFF; CDR3 DNA: TGCGCCAGCAGCTCCGGACTAGCGGGGAACACCGGGGAGCTGTTTTTT
clone size: NA; V gene: TRBV3-1/TRBV3-2; D gene: NA; J gene: TRBJ1-5; CDR3 protein: CASSPSRQQPQHF; CDR3 DNA: TGTGCCAGCAGCCCTAGCAGGCAACAGCCCCAGCATTTT
clone size: NA; V gene: TRBV7-9; D gene: NA; J gene: TRBJ1-2; CDR3 protein: CASSLMVGDGYTF; CDR3 DNA: TGTGCCAGCAGCTTAATGGTAGGGGATGGCTACACCTTC
clone size: few; V gene: TRBV18; D gene: NA; J gene: TRBJ2-2; CDR3 protein: CASSSRDTSFSNTGELFF; CDR3 DNA: TGTGCCAGCTCAAGCCGGGACACTTCCTTCTCGAACACCGGGGAGCTGTTTTTT
clone size: NA; V gene: TRBV11-2; D gene: TRBD1; J gene: TRBJ1-4; CDR3 protein: CASSSGTGREKLFF; CDR3 DNA: TGTGCCAGCAGTTCCGGGACAGGGCGTGAAAAACTGTTTTTT
clone size: NA; V gene: TRBV19; D gene: TRBD1; J gene: TRBJ2-5; CDR3 protein: CASSLTGQGFETQYF; CDR3 DNA: TGTGCCAGTAGTCTCACGGGACAGGGGTTCGAGACCCAGTACTTC
clone size: NA; V gene: TRBV29-1; D gene: NA; J gene: TRBJ1-5; CDR3 protein: CSVSGGSNQPQHF; CDR3 DNA: TGCAGCGTCTCGGGGGGTAGCAATCAGCCCCAGCATTTT
clone size: once; V gene: TRBV19; D gene: NA; J gene: TRBJ1-3; CDR3 protein: CASTPTGGSVSSGNTIYF; CDR3 DNA: TGTGCCAGTACCCCTACGGGCGGGTCAGTCTCCTCTGGAAACACCATATATTTT
clone size: NA; V gene: TRBV12-5; D gene: TRBD1; J gene: TRBJ2-7; CDR3 protein: CAKQQGSYEQYF; CDR3 DNA: TGTGCTAAACAACAGGGGTCCTACGAGCAGTACTTC
clone size: NA; V gene: TRBV20-1; D gene: NA; J gene: TRBJ2-7; CDR3 protein: CSASAGYEQYF; CDR3 DNA: TGCAGTGCTAGCGCAGGCTACGAGCAGTACTTC
clone size: NA; V gene: TRBV6-2/TRBV6-3; D gene: TRBD1; J gene: TRBJ2-3; CDR3 protein: CASSPDRVSDTQYF; CDR3 DNA: TGTGCCAGCAGCCCTGACAGGGTTTCAGATACGCAGTATTTT
clone size: NA; V gene: TRBV7-3; D gene: NA; J gene: TRBJ2-1; CDR3 protein: CASSLTQGQYNEQFF; CDR3 DNA: TGTGCCAGCAGCTTAACCCAGGGGCAGTACAATGAGCAGTTCTTC
clone size: NA; V gene: TRBV7-3; D gene: NA; J gene: TRBJ2-5; CDR3 protein: CASSLGDQETQYF; CDR3 DNA: TGTGCCAGCAGCTTGGGCGACCAAGAGACCCAGTACTTC
clone size: NA; V gene: TRBV18; D gene: NA; J gene: TRBJ2-3; CDR3 protein: CASSPRGVRDTQYF; CDR3 DNA: TGTGCCAGCTCACCACGAGGAGTAAGGGATACGCAGTATTTT
clone size: NA; V gene: TRBV5-4; D gene: TRBD1; J gene: TRBJ1-6; CDR3 protein: CASSSNRGLYSPLHF; CDR3 DNA: TGTGCCAGCAGCTCCAACAGGGGATTGTATTCACCCCTCCACTTT
clone size: NA; V gene: TRBV9; D gene: NA; J gene: TRBJ2-1; CDR3 protein: CASSVVPQGGSNEQFF; CDR3 DNA: TGTGCCAGCAGCGTAGTCCCTCAAGGCGGGTCCAATGAGCAGTTCTTC
clone size: NA; V gene: TRBV5-1; D gene: TRBD1; J gene: TRBJ1-5; CDR3 protein: CASSPGGADQPQHF; CDR3 DNA: TGCGCCAGCAGCCCAGGGGGCGCCGATCAGCCCCAGCATTTT
clone size: NA; V gene: TRBV18; D gene: TRBD1; J gene: TRBJ2-5; CDR3 protein: CASSPPAQGVGETQYF; CDR3 DNA: TGTGCCAGCTCACCACCGGCCCAGGGGGTAGGGGAGACCCAGTACTTC
clone size: NA; V gene: TRBV9; D gene: NA; J gene: TRBJ1-2; CDR3 protein: CASSETPLSYGYTF; CDR3 DNA: TGTGCCAGCAGCGAGACTCCACTAAGCTATGGCTACACCTTC
clone size: NA; V gene: TRBV2; D gene: NA; J gene: TRBJ2-1; CDR3 protein: CASSGGHPPDNEQFF; CDR3 DNA: TGTGCCAGCAGTGGCGGCCACCCACCCGACAATGAGCAGTTCTTC
clone size: NA; V gene: TRBV19; D gene: TRBD1; J gene: TRBJ2-6; CDR3 protein: CASRTPGQGAGANVLTF; CDR3 DNA: TGTGCCAGTAGGACACCGGGACAGGGAGCTGGGGCCAACGTCCTGACTTTC
clone size: NA; V gene: TRBV4-1; D gene: TRBD2; J gene: TRBJ2-5; CDR3 protein: CASSQAPTSGETQYF; CDR3 DNA: TGCGCCAGCAGCCAAGCCCCGACTAGCGGGGAGACCCAGTACTTC
clone size: few; V gene: TRBV5-5; D gene: NA; J gene: TRBJ2-5; CDR3 protein: CASSLTSPPIQYF; CDR3 DNA: TGTGCCAGCAGCCTAACTAGCCCCCCCATCCAGTACTTC
clone size: NA; V gene: TRBV5-1; D gene: TRBD1; J gene: TRBJ1-3; CDR3 protein: CASSLVPGQGTGSGNTIYF; CDR3 DNA: TGCGCCAGCAGCTTGGTCCCGGGACAGGGAACGGGCTCTGGAAACACCATATATTTT
clone size: NA; V gene: TRBV27; D gene: TRBD2; J gene: TRBJ2-3; CDR3 protein: CASSLSLPSGSSTDTQYF; CDR3 DNA: TGTGCCAGCAGTTTATCGCTCCCTAGCGGGAGCAGCACAGATACGCAGTATTTT
clone size: NA; V gene: TRBV5-1; D gene: TRBD2; J gene: TRBJ2-7; CDR3 protein: CASSLTSGSYEQYF; CDR3 DNA: TGCGCCAGCAGCTTGACTAGCGGGAGCTACGAGCAGTACTTC
clone size: NA; V gene: TRBV5-6; D gene: NA; J gene: TRBJ2-5; CDR3 protein: CASSLPGSQETQYF; CDR3 DNA: TGTGCCAGCAGCTTGCCCGGGTCGCAAGAGACCCAGTACTTC
clone size: NA; V gene: TRBV29-1; D gene: NA; J gene: TRBJ2-3; CDR3 protein: CSVEYPDTQYF; CDR3 DNA: TGCAGCGTTGAATATCCAGATACGCAGTATTTT
clone size: NA; V gene: TRBV5-5; D gene: NA; J gene: TRBJ2-1; CDR3 protein: CASSLALFNEQFF; CDR3 DNA: TGTGCCAGCAGCTTGGCACTCTTCAATGAGCAGTTCTTC
clone size: once; V gene: TRBV28; D gene: NA; J gene: TRBJ2-7; CDR3 protein: CASSGGGGNTYEQYF; CDR3 DNA: TGTGCCAGCAGTGGTGGAGGGGGCAATACCTACGAGCAGTACTTC
clone size: NA; V gene: TRBV6-1; D gene: TRBD1; J gene: TRBJ2-3; CDR3 protein: CASSEVRQGADTQYF; CDR3 DNA: TGTGCCAGCAGTGAAGTGCGACAGGGGGCAGATACGCAGTATTTT
clone size: few; V gene: TRBV19; D gene: TRBD2; J gene: TRBJ2-1; CDR3 protein: CASASGGGRTLDIRNEQFF; CDR3 DNA: TGTGCCAGTGCGTCTGGGGGAGGGAGGACTTTGGATATCCGGAATGAGCAGTTCTTC
clone size: NA; V gene: TRBV12-5; D gene: TRBD2; J gene: TRBJ2-1; CDR3 protein: CASGLFSVAGRVQFF; CDR3 DNA: TGTGCTAGTGGTCTATTCAGCGTAGCGGGGAGGGTGCAGTTCTTC
clone size: NA; V gene: TRBV7-2; D gene: TRBD2; J gene: TRBJ2-7; CDR3 protein: CASSLAGGVDEQYF; CDR3 DNA: TGTGCCAGCAGCTTAGCGGGGGGGGTCGACGAGCAGTACTTC
clone size: once; V gene: TRBV12-3/TRBV12-4; D gene: NA; J gene: TRBJ2-2; CDR3 protein: CASSFSGELFF; CDR3 DNA: TGTGCCAGCAGTTTTAGCGGGGAGCTGTTTTTT